These 2 T cell receptor beta chains were all obtained from the same sample, sequenced in a study of T cells after yellow fever vaccination. TCRdb itself ran the 5' RACE reads through MiXCR, one entry per CDR3 protein. Of around 310,000 distinct CDR3 sequences listed, more than 3% are singletons. The material was PBMCs, obtained on the day of the yellow fever booster vaccination. These receptors were collected from a man between 18 and 29 years old who received the YFV17D yellow fever vaccine.

This clonotype was observed a few times. This chain links TRBV5-4 with TRBJ2-3; D is uncertain. There are 15 residues in the CDR3. Germline V gene data show CDR1 as SGHNT and CDR2 as YYREEE (reference sequence). V was trimmed by 2 bases and J by 2 bases, leaving 12 bases between them. The CDR3 is CASSFFPDDTDTQYF. In DNA form, the CDR3 reads TGTGCCAGCAGCTTTTTTCCAGACGACACAGATACGCAGTATTTT.

Ten or more counts support this clonotype. This chain uses TRBV10-3 with TRBJ1-4; D ambiguous. V dropped 3 bases and J dropped 8 bases, with 7 bases sitting between them. Germline CDR1 reads ENHRY; CDR2 reads SYGVKD. CDR3 length equals 12 residues. The CDR3 loop is CAISDVNEKLFF. DNA for the CDR3: TGTGCCATCAGTGACGTAAACGAAAAACTGTTTTTT.